The 4 T cell receptor beta chains given below trace back to one sample, sequenced in a study of Ad26.COV2.S vaccination and SARS-CoV-2 variants. Treatment denoted: about 20 received Ad26.COV2.S at low or high dose, single or two shots; 5 received placebo; per-sample allocation not given. On day 63 after the first injection, vaccine and placebo recipients gave samples. Here immunoSEQ multiplex PCR was the method, and the copy in TCRdb shows in-frame clones only, minus some. The repertoire holds over 400,000 clones, with about nine tenths as singletons. The source material was peripheral blood, sampled in a trial of Ad26.COV2.S vaccine versus placebo. The source of these receptors is a person aged 18 to 59 who received the Ad26.COV2.S COVID-19 vaccine or a placebo.

The chain recombines TRBV6-5 with TRBJ1-1, with D unresolved. Germline loops: CDR1 MNHEY, CDR2 SVGAGI. V was trimmed by 7 bases and J by 5 bases, leaving 17 bases between them. The CDR3 has 14 residues. CDR3 nucleotide sequence: TGTGCCAGCAACCTAAAAACCAAAGGGACTGAAGCTTTCTTT. This encodes CASNLKTKGTEAFF.

The V gene is TRBV2, the J gene TRBJ1-5, with 11 bases identical to TRBD1. Trimming cost V 4 bases and J 6 bases; bases outside gene matches: 2. CDR1 SNHLY and CDR2 FYNNEI come from the germline V gene. This CDR3 has 14 amino acids. The CDR3 nucleotides read TGTGCCAGCAGTGGGACAGGGGGCTTTCAGCCCCAGCATTTT. Translation: CASSGTGGFQPQHF.

The chain recombines TRBV4-3 with TRBJ2-5; D gene uncertain. CDR3 length: 15 amino acids. V lost 4 bases and J 3 bases, leaving 15 bases between the germline ends. CDR1 LGHNA and CDR2 YSLEER come from the germline V gene. For the CDR3, the DNA is TGCGCCAGCAGCCTCTCGTTACTACGAAAAGAGACCCAGTACTTC. It yields the protein CASSLSLLRKETQYF.

The chain uses TRBV18 and TRBJ2-7, with 8 bases fitting TRBD1. The CDR3 consists of 14 residues. With V trimmed by 5 bases and J by 3 bases, 6 bases remained unmatched. Germline CDR1 KGHSH, CDR2 LQKENI. CDR3 region: CASSFTGGSYEQYF. DNA of the CDR3: TGTGCCAGCTCATTTACAGGGGGGAGCTACGAGCAGTACTTC.